This TCR beta chain was recorded in a study of cytomegalovirus exposure and HLA in healthy donors (dated by TCRdb to about 2017). Looking at the study overall: According to an earlier analysis of 587 of the donors, about 190 million T cells yielded 120 million or so unique TCR beta sequences and approximately 300 Gb of sequence data. Roughly 300 gigabases of sequencing data and 70 million to 85 million unique TCR sequences were included in an early release covering under 650 HLA-typed donors. A later genetic analysis used genome-wide SNP genotypes for about 60% of the 666 donors, treating that subset as a discovery cohort. Using immunosequencing, the study profiled T cell repertoires from 666 subjects and related those repertoires to cytomegalovirus serostatus. Several DR-DQ haplotypes were treated as single units for association and clustering because of strong linkage in the cohort. Along with the roughly 670-subject first cohort, a separate validation cohort of around 110 different subjects was used. Donor age, sex, ethnicity and CMV serostatus were compiled alongside the repertoire data. All discovery cohort repertoires had been generated on a single sequencing platform. To predict cytomegalovirus infection status, the study combined high-throughput TCR immunosequencing, statistical association of individual TCRs with disease status, and machine learning. An earlier analysis of 587 of the donors used high-throughput TCR beta sequencing to judge whether each TCR beta V gene segment behaved as functional or pseudogenic. Of the 300 to 450 genotyped donors, roughly 85% fell in the genetic ancestry cluster associated with self-reported Caucasian donors. Class I and class II HLA loci were covered by the typing at four-digit resolution. The study aimed to test whether cataloging public T cell receptors could reveal signatures of past pathogen exposure. Rather than using new phenotypic data, the later analysis identified candidate immune exposures from TCR beta sequences and from how often those sequences occurred across donors. Among 350 to 400 genotyped donors of the cohort, an average of approximately 240,000 unique TCR beta nucleotide sequences were sequenced per donor, 15% to 20% of them non-productive. In a later analysis, previously published TCR beta repertoires from 550 to 750 donors were re-analyzed and high-resolution HLA genotyping was added so that TCR occurrence patterns could be studied. The number of donors typed differed by locus, with 629-630 for A, B, C, DRB1 and DQB1, more than 500 for DQA1, over 600 for DPA1, and around 460 for DPB1.

Only a few counts were recorded for this clone. Its antigen target is currently unknown. Base qualities are not recorded, but no much larger clone differs from it by a single base. The receptor library was made with the immunoSEQ multiplex PCR assay. A mixture of 60 forward primers for TCR Vbeta segments and 13 reverse primers for TCR Jbeta segments was used in the multiplex PCR. The CDR3 region of rearranged TCR beta genes was amplified from genomic DNA by a multiplex PCR assay. Amplified TCR beta libraries were sequenced as 87-base-pair reads on the Illumina HiSeq System. The study's processing was this. Across the 700 or so repertoires, a later analysis counted some 81 million unique TCR beta chains, roughly 11 million of which were shared by at least two donors. To remove PCR and sequencing errors, raw reads were error-corrected and collapsed into unique sequences using a nearest-neighbor algorithm that merged closely related sequences. Alignment of CDR3 sequences to IMGT reference sequences was used to assign V, D and J gene segments. For a sequence to be retained, at least a six-nucleotide match to both a V gene segment and a J gene segment was required. A rearrangement counted as productive if the CDR3 had no stop codons and remained in frame with V and J, and every other rearrangement counted as non-productive. CDR3 was defined according to IMGT convention as the region running from the second conserved V-encoded cysteine to the conserved J-encoded phenylalanine. The earlier analysis of 550 to 650 of the donors excluded any sequence lacking an unambiguous match to a single V gene segment. In an earlier analysis of almost 600 of the donors, a V segment was called functional when productive rearrangements were above 56.7%, and segregating when the standard deviation between donors exceeded 5%. To diagnose cytomegalovirus status from the catalog of TCR beta chain sequences, a statistical classification framework was built. In a later analysis, TCR nucleotide sequences were compared against IMGT/GENE-DB human TR gene sequences so that V and J genes could be assigned. A later analysis assigned CDR3 sequences and most-parsimonious VDJ recombination scenarios with the TCRdist pipeline. In a later analysis, every TCR beta chain was defined by the combination of its CDR3 amino acid sequence and its V-gene family, and reads without a unique V-gene family were dropped. A later analysis removed 500 to 650 highly shared, low-generation-probability nucleotide sequences to deal with suspected cross-contamination and a sequencing artifact. In a later analysis, a clonal expansion index was calculated for each public chain from normalized within-repertoire ranks of inferred template counts. In a later analysis, generation probabilities were computed using a VDJ recombination model fitted to out-of-frame rearrangements, and the results were checked against IGoR. In a later analysis, hypergeometric tests were used to score TCR-TCR, TCR-HLA and TCR-CMV co-occurrence, with a repertoire-size bias correction applied to TCR pairs. In a later analysis, false discovery rates were estimated by permuting HLA or CMV assignments 20 times. In a later analysis, co-occurring TCRs were grouped using DBSCAN, with TCRdist sequence similarity added in when clustering inside HLA-allele-positive subsets. Co-occurrence clustering excluded repertoires with fewer than 30,000 or more than 120,000 public chains, plus five with anomalous nucleotide sharing. Imported from immuneACCESS, the table was reduced by TCRdb to in-frame sequences with V and J called. These copies leave out some clones; in studies compared against another copy, an unresolved V gene accounts for under half, and the cause of the remainder is not known. V and J calls plus clone size are reproduced from that table; the DNA served to infer D and trimming. The sample records about 300,000 clones, about nine tenths of which are singletons. 3.5% to 4.5% of the sample is in the top ten clones.

In total, approximately 700 healthy bone marrow donors made up the cohort. All cohort members were sampled while nominally healthy, although unrecorded immune exposures were likely present. The donor tested CMV seropositive and was one of the 289 seropositive cohort members. A peripheral blood sample was provided by each donor, and peripheral blood mononuclear cells were used for TCR beta sequencing. The Qiagen DNeasy Blood Extraction Kit was used to extract genomic DNA from the blood cell samples. The investigation overall reported the following: Because some donors lacked HLA typing at each locus, the association tests relied only on the typed subset. An earlier analysis of approximately 590 of the donors showed that most TCR beta V segments appeared in productive rearrangements either about 87% or about 30% of the time, which broadly matched IMGT annotations. Linkage disequilibrium might explain the correlated functional status among segregating V segments, but an unknown experimental factor could not be excluded. At a false discovery rate of 0.05, a later analysis linked some 18,000 TCR beta sequences to specific HLA alleles. The only immune exposure information available for the cohort was CMV serostatus. In a later analysis, HLA-associated TCR beta chains were found to be more clonally expanded and to have lower generation probabilities than equally common non-associated chains. A few of the identified cytomegalovirus-associated TCR beta chains were confirmed in vitro to be specific for cytomegalovirus antigens. Compared with the roughly 600-donor mean, donors in an Asian-associated ancestry cluster had fewer N-insertions in productive TCRs, according to a later genetic analysis. About 17 rarely observed V segments, including chromosome 9 orphons, were excluded from the earlier analysis of about 500 of the donors because counts were too low. A later analysis reported that several top co-occurrence clusters appeared linked to parvovirus B19, influenza, CMV and Epstein-Barr virus. Across donors, most TCR sequences were observed very rarely, whereas some public TCRs were present in many individuals. In a later analysis, most CMV-associated TCR beta chains were found to appear HLA-restricted, with HLA associations seemingly driven largely by CMV exposure. Roughly uniform sequencing depth across donors was assumed in presence/absence analyses, although this assumption may not hold. When HLA alleles, especially DR and DQ, strongly co-occurred, TCR associations were difficult to assign to individual alleles. In a later genetic analysis, a missense DCLRE1C variant was associated with V-gene and J-gene trimming of TCR beta chains, and the association was replicated in an independent cohort. A further reported finding was that TCR beta sequences accurately predicted the HLA-A and HLA-B alleles for most subjects in the first cohort. In both the original and validation cohorts, the classifier was reported to diagnose cytomegalovirus status with high specificity and sensitivity. A group of highly shared sequence variants was considered likely to be a technical artifact of the sequencing pipeline. It was suggested by the authors that the approach could potentially be generalized to other disease states and immunological phenotypes. In a later analysis, the rate of TCR association differed among HLA loci, with DRB1 alleles having the most associated TCRs and HLA-C alleles having the fewest. Only TCR beta chains were sequenced in this cohort, and the absence of alpha or paired-chain data limited detectable features. A total of 150 to 200 TCR beta chains were listed by the study as associated with cytomegalovirus.

Sequencing was carried out using PBMCs. The sequence came from a man aged 40-55 years in good health and CMV-seropositive.

The CDR3 protein sequence reads: CASSLDNSYEQYF. In nucleotide form, the sequence is TGCGCCAGCAGCTTGGACAACTCCTACGAGCAGTACTTC. The rearrangement combines TRBV5-1 with TRBJ2-7; a confident D gene designation cannot be given. Deletion took 0 bases off V and 0 bases off J, with a span of 4 bases between the germline ends. CDR3 length: 13 amino acids, cysteine to phenylalanine. This entry keeps only the CDR3 DNA: 39 bases, framed from base 1. Sequences SGHRS (CDR1) and YFSETQ (CDR2) are obtained from the germline V gene.